This T cell receptor (beta chain) was identified during a study of PD-L1 blockade in urothelial cancer. Background on the study: Blood was analyzed 3 weeks (second dose) and 6 weeks after treatment start. There were a median of around 140,000 T cells in blood samples.

Regarding this clone: Antigen specificity is unknown.

The method was immunoSEQ multiplex PCR; TCRdb's version includes in-frame clones alone and lacks a portion of them. The sample holds approximately 65,000 clones, around nine tenths seen once. The study enrolled patients with locally advanced or metastatic urothelial carcinoma. The CDR3 runs to 14 residues. The germline gives CDR1 MDHEN, CDR2 SYDVKM. Germline trimming cut 8 bases from V and 2 bases from J; bases unmatched to any gene: 8. The study's findings and limits: Tumor-associated clones in blood expanded more at 3 weeks in durable-benefit patients.

Material: PBMCs, obtained around atezolizumab (anti-PD-L1) treatment. This receptor was obtained from a man aged 55-75 years with urothelial cancer. This chain connects TRBV28 to TRBJ1-2; 7 bases are shared with TRBD1. CDR3 residues: CASGDQGVNYGYTF. CDR3 bases: TGTGCCAGCGGAGATCAGGGGGTGAACTATGGCTACACCTTC.